These T cell receptor beta chains were read from a single sample in a study of blood T cell repertoires in COVID-19. Assay: immunoSEQ multiplex PCR; the TCRdb copy retains only in-frame clones and omits some. Of about 180,000 clones in the sample, 85% were seen once. The specimen was peripheral blood. Receptor source: a person aged 65 to 85 with COVID-19, enrolled during active disease. The conserved cysteine and the conserved F or W are not part of the CDR3 here. The D gene is left open where the match is weak.

V gene,D gene,J gene,CDR3 protein
TRBV10-3,TRBD2,TRBJ2-3,AIREGRAEGLDTQY
TRBV4-3,NA,TRBJ1-2,ASSQEWQEGRGYT
TRBV5-1,NA,TRBJ2-2,ASSLSGIVAGELF
TRBV4-1,NA,TRBJ2-2,ASSSKFIGELF
TRBV6-5,NA,TRBJ1-5,ASSRGTSNQPQH
TRBV9,NA,TRBJ2-1,ASSVGRRRHNEQF
TRBV6-6,TRBD2,TRBJ2-2,ASSLTSGTSGELF
TRBV2,NA,TRBJ1-1,ASLDTQNTEAF
TRBV19,TRBD1,TRBJ2-5,ASSSPGGQETQY
TRBV10-3,NA,TRBJ2-2,AIRTSSTTGELF
TRBV3-1/TRBV3-2,NA,TRBJ1-4,ASSQDPPLGGNEKLF
TRBV6-5,NA,TRBJ1-3,ASSQLNTIY
TRBV10-3,NA,TRBJ2-5,AIQSEPFKETQY
TRBV4-1,NA,TRBJ1-5,ASSQEVVGNQPQH
TRBV5-4,NA,TRBJ2-1,ASSLESPGVHNEQF
TRBV6-4,NA,TRBJ1-5,ASNGGWGQPQH
TRBV6-2/TRBV6-3,NA,TRBJ1-6,ASSYSTGTGSPLH
TRBV11-2,TRBD2,TRBJ2-7,ASSPGGENEQY
TRBV19,TRBD2,TRBJ2-1,ASSIALAGAYNEQF
TRBV7-8,NA,TRBJ2-1,ASSLAVVRAYNEQF
TRBV5-1,TRBD1,TRBJ1-1,ASSFLQGMNTEAF
TRBV12-3/TRBV12-4,NA,TRBJ1-4,ASSLEGNEKLF
TRBV5-1,TRBD2,TRBJ2-1,ASSTLAGGAHNEQF
TRBV7-2,NA,TRBJ1-5,ASSPFLRQAGNQPQH
TRBV6-6,TRBD1,TRBJ2-1,ASRTGESSYNEQF
TRBV20-1,TRBD2,TRBJ2-2,SASRAGANTGELF
TRBV5-1,NA,TRBJ2-5,ASSLDTLLQETQY
TRBV11-2,TRBD2,TRBJ2-3,ASSPLAGGRRATDTQY
TRBV7-9,TRBD1,TRBJ2-1,ASSVQGAETAEQF
TRBV29-1,TRBD2,TRBJ2-1,SVEEGGRTSGYNEQF
TRBV6-4,TRBD2,TRBJ2-7,ASSQLAGGAYEQY
TRBV7-2,NA,TRBJ1-2,ASSIDRYYGYT
TRBV7-2,NA,TRBJ2-1,ASSLSGGLNEQF
TRBV14,TRBD1,TRBJ1-2,ASSSLAGGSYGYT
TRBV10-1,TRBD2,TRBJ2-1,ASSAAGLPVNEQF
TRBV4-2,TRBD2,TRBJ2-3,ASSPTSGASTDTQY
TRBV20-1,NA,TRBJ1-1,SAGGSMAF
TRBV9,NA,TRBJ2-3,ASSETLGGTSTDTQY
TRBV6-5,NA,TRBJ2-6,ASSTSSSGANVLT
TRBV4-1,TRBD1,TRBJ1-1,ASSLRQGANTEAF
TRBV24-1,NA,TRBJ2-5,ATSGSSRGEETQY
TRBV4-1,TRBD2,TRBJ2-7,ASSQTSGSRYEQY
TRBV19,TRBD1,TRBJ2-5,ASSPGGQGGFVFGTQY
TRBV11-2,TRBD2,TRBJ2-2,ASSFRGVSGELF
TRBV7-8,NA,TRBJ1-3,ASSLVGASPGNTIY
TRBV6-5,NA,TRBJ2-1,ASSYSNINEQF
TRBV7-3,TRBD1,TRBJ1-6,ASSVGTGSHNSPLH
TRBV6-1,NA,TRBJ1-1,ASSEGRAEAF
TRBV6-2/TRBV6-3,NA,TRBJ2-2,ASSLDNRNTGELF
TRBV25-1,NA,TRBJ1-2,ASSDPRHSLDYGYT
TRBV7-2,TRBD2,TRBJ2-5,ASSLAVGSGSMETQY
TRBV5-3,NA,TRBJ2-7,ARSFLRRPSAALHYEQY
TRBV4-2,NA,TRBJ2-3,ASSQGDRGPRSTDTQY
TRBV24-1,NA,TRBJ2-5,ATSANIEETQY